The sequence of this TCR beta chain was determined in a study of CD8+CD57+ T cells in acquired aplastic anemia. This clonotype was seen a handful of times. CDR3 length equals 18 residues. The V gene end was trimmed by 5 bases and the J gene end by 0 bases; junction bases not matched to a gene: 8. Per germline, CDR1 SGHVS and CDR2 FQNEAQ. Genomic DNA constituted the template upon which TCR beta VDJ and CDR3 profiling was performed. MiXCR, run by TCRdb on the reads, gives a single entry per CDR3 protein. Of 250,000 to 300,000 distinct CDR3 sequences listed, around three fifths are singletons. The sequencing input was sorted CD4+, CD8+, or CD8+CD57+ T cells (not recorded which) from PBMCs. The chain joins TRBV7-8 to TRBJ2-3; 13 bases are shared with TRBD2. The receptor comes from a human donor with severe aplastic anemia or a healthy control (not recorded which). DNA for the CDR3: TGTGCCAGCAGCCCAGGGACTAGCGGGGATATTAGCACAGATACGCAGTATTTT. Amino acid sequence: CASSPGTSGDISTDTQYF.